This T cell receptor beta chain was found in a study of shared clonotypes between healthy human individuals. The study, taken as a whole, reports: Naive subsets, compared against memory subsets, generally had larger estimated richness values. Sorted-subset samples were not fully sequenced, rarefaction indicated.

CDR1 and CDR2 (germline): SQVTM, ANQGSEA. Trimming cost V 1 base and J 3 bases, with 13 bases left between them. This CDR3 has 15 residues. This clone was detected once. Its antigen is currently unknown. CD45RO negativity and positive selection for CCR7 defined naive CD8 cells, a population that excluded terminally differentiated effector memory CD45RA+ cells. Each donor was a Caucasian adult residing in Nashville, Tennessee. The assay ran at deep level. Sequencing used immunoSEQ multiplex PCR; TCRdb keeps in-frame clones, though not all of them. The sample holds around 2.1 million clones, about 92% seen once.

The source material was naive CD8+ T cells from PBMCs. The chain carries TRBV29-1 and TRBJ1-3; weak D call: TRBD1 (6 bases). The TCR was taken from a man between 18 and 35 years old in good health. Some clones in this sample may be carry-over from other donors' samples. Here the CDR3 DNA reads TGCAGCGTTGAAGCCGGCAGGGGTGGTGGAAACACCATATATTTT. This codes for CSVEAGRGGGNTIYF.